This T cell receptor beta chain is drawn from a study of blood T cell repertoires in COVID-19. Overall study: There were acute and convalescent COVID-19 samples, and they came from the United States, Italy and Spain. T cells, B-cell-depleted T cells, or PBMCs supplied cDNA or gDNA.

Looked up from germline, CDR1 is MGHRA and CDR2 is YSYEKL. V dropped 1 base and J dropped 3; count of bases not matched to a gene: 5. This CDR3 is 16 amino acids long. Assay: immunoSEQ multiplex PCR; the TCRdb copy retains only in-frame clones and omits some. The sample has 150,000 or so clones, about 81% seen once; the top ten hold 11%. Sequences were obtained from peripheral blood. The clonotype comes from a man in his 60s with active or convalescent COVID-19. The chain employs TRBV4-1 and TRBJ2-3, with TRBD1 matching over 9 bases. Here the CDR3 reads CASSQGTGGWTDTQYF. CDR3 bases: TGCGCCAGCAGCCAAGGTACAGGGGGCTGGACAGATACGCAGTATTTT.